Below, 29 T cell receptor beta chains from the same sample are listed, as sequenced in a study of blood T cell repertoires in COVID-19. Measured with immunoSEQ multiplex PCR; TCRdb has only the in-frame clones, and not every one. The profile covers about 670,000 clones, with around 90% appearing a single time and under 0.3% taken by the ten largest. The sequenced material came from peripheral blood. Receptor source: a woman under 30 with acute or convalescent COVID-19.

This chain uses TRBV24-1 with TRBJ2-5; TRBD2 aligns across 12 bases. The CDR3 contains 19 residues. Losses at the gene ends were 3 bases for V and 5 bases for J; bases not matched to a gene: 15. Germline-derived CDR1 and CDR2 are KGHDR and SFDVKD. The CDR3 sequence: CATSDRTSGAEKAPETQYF. DNA of the CDR3: TGTGCCACCAGTGATAGGACTAGCGGGGCCGAAAAAGCACCCGAGACCCAGTACTTC.

The chain combines TRBV24-1 with TRBJ1-1; the match to TRBD1 covers 12 bases. The CDR3 sequence is 17 residues long. The V gene end was trimmed by 2 bases and the J gene end by 5 bases; junction bases not matched to a gene: 8. From germline, CDR1 is KGHDR and CDR2 SFDVKD. This chain's CDR3 is CATSDYNRDRGLTEAFF. For the CDR3, the DNA is TGTGCCACCAGTGATTATAACCGGGACAGGGGGCTTACTGAAGCTTTCTTT.

This chain uses TRBV2 with TRBJ1-5, with TRBD1 as a possible D gene (5 bases). Germline-derived CDR1 and CDR2 are SNHLY and FYNNEI. Trimming stripped 4 bases from V and 6 bases from J, with 13 bases between. This CDR3 region has 14 residues. The CDR3 nucleotides are TGTGCCAGCAGTGGTCTGGGGGGTCGTCAGCCCCAGCATTTT. This sequence encodes CASSGLGGRQPQHF.

The rearrangement joins TRBV24-1 to TRBJ2-1; TRBD1 is a possible D gene (6 bases). The germline V gene has CDR1 KGHDR and CDR2 SFDVKD. Trimming left V 7 bases short and J 7 bases short, with 10 bases between. CDR3 length equals 12 residues. The CDR3 is CATSEGGNEQFF. The CDR3 nucleotides are TGTGCCACCAGCGAAGGGGGAAATGAGCAGTTCTTC.

The rearrangement uses TRBV4-1 and TRBJ1-5; a possible D gene is TRBD1 (5 bases). Germline V gene data show CDR1 as MGHRA and CDR2 as YSYEKL. The V gene lost 3 bases and the J gene lost 1 base, with 22 bases spanning the gap. CDR3 length: 19 residues. CDR3 DNA: TGCGCCAGCAGCCACCGACTCGGGGGAGTGGATTTCAGCAATCAGCCCCAGCATTTT. Its translation: CASSHRLGGVDFSNQPQHF.

The V call is TRBV5-1, the J call TRBJ2-7; TRBD1 matches at 7 bases. Germline V gene lookup returns CDR1 SGHRS and CDR2 YFSETQ. There are 16 residues in the CDR3. With V trimmed by 4 bases and J by 3 bases, 13 bases remained unmatched. CDR3 sequence (DNA): TGCGCCAGCAGCCCCCACCCCGACAGGGTGGTCTACGAGCAGTACTTC. It encodes CASSPHPDRVVYEQYF.

This chain joins TRBV18 and TRBJ1-4; 8 nucleotides agree with TRBD1. J gave up 7 bases and V 6 bases, and 7 bases lay outside the gene matches. CDR1 and CDR2 (germline): KGHSH, LQKENI. The CDR3 covers 14 residues. The CDR3 sequence is CASSADRVVEKLFF. The CDR3, as DNA: TGTGCCAGCTCGGCGGACAGGGTGGTTGAAAAACTGTTTTTT.

The chain carries TRBV29-1 and TRBJ1-5; D is possibly TRBD1 (6 bases). CDR3 length equals 14 residues. Germline CDR1 and CDR2: SQVTM and ANQGSEA. Deletions cut 5 bases from V and 0 bases from J, with 11 bases between. The CDR3 region has the DNA TGCAGCGTTCAGGGGACGGATAGCAATCAGCCCCAGCATTTT. It translates to CSVQGTDSNQPQHF.

V gene TRBV30 combines with J gene TRBJ2-2, with 10 positions matching TRBD1. V was pared by 3 bases and J by 6 bases, with 10 bases of the junction left unmatched. The germline CDR1 and CDR2 sequences are GTSNPN and SVGIG (reference sequence). CDR3 length: 16 residues. CDR3 nucleotide sequence: TGTGCCTGGAGGGCAGGGGACAGGGGATTCGCCGGGGAGCTGTTTTTT. It encodes CAWRAGDRGFAGELFF.

This clone has just one count. This CDR3 is CASSPDRGANTEAFF. CDR3 sequence (DNA): TGTGCCAGCAGCCCAGACAGGGGGGCGAACACTGAAGCTTTCTTT. This chain uses TRBV7-2 with TRBJ1-1; 9 bases fit TRBD1. Per germline, CDR1 SGHTA and CDR2 FQGNSA. The CDR3 has 15 amino acids. The V segment lost 5 bases and the J segment 1 base; nucleotides outside the gene matches: 5.

The chain has TRBV5-6 and TRBJ1-1; D may be TRBD1 (5 bases). This CDR3 spans 14 amino acids. CDR1 and CDR2 (germline): SGHDT, YYEEEE. Trimming left V 2 bases short and J 1 base short, with 9 bases between. The CDR3 sequence: CASSLFDRNTEAFF. The CDR3 DNA is TGTGCCAGCAGCTTATTCGACAGGAACACTGAAGCTTTCTTT. Together with reference TRBV5-6 and TRBJ1-1, the CDR3 gives the full variable domain: DAGVTQSPTHLIKTRGQQVTLRCSPKSGHDTVSWYQQALGQGPQFIFQYYEEEERQRGNFPDRFSGHQFPNYSSELNVNALLLGDSALYLCASSLFDRNTEAFFGQGTRLTVV.

V is TRBV9 and J is TRBJ2-7, with a weak D call TRBD1 (5 bases). CDR3 length: 13 amino acids. V lost 4 bases to trimming and J lost 0 bases, with 8 bases between them. The V gene's germline CDR1 is SGDLS and CDR2 YYNGEE. The CDR3, as DNA: TGTGCCAGCAGCTCGGACAACTCCTACGAGCAGTACTTC. Protein product: CASSSDNSYEQYF.

The rearrangement links TRBV6-2 or TRBV6-3 to TRBJ1-2; a possible D gene is TRBD1 (6 bases). CDR1 MNHEY and CDR2 SVGEGT come from the germline V gene. With 4 bases removed from V and 4 bases from J, the gap between germline ends came to 10 bases. The CDR3 has 13 amino acids. CDR3 region: CASSLGHLYGYTF. DNA for the CDR3: TGTGCCAGCAGTTTGGGACACCTCTATGGCTACACCTTC.

The rearrangement uses TRBV5-4 and TRBJ1-2; no definite D call. Trimming removed 5 bases from V and 5 bases from J, with 13 bases in between. Germline CDR1 is SGHNT and CDR2 is YYREEE (reference sequence). The CDR3 has 13 amino acids. The CDR3 sequence is CASRPSGEYGYTF. The CDR3 DNA is TGTGCCAGCAGGCCCAGCGGGGAATATGGCTACACCTTC.

This clone was observed a few times. This chain uses TRBV23-1 with TRBJ1-1; D call uncertain. TRBV23-1 is treated as an ORF (open reading frame) with a function not yet certain. CDR3 length equals 17 residues. The germline V and J ends were trimmed by 0 bases and 1 base, with 15 bases remaining between them. CDR3 nucleotide sequence: TGCGCCAGCAGTCAATCGTCGGGAGACCTGAAGAACACTGAAGCTTTCTTT. Translating gives CASSQSSGDLKNTEAFF.

The chain is built from TRBV7-2 and TRBJ1-6; D gene ambiguous. Germline V gene data show CDR1 as SGHTA and CDR2 as FQGNSA. The length of the CDR3 is 13 residues. V gave up 11 bases and J gave up 9 bases, with 17 bases separating them. The CDR3 nucleotides are TGTGCCGGAAGACGATCGGGGAGTTCACCCCTCCACTTT. Its translation: CAGRRSGSSPLHF.

This clone occurred once. This chain links TRBV6-5 with TRBJ2-2; TRBD2 aligns across 7 bases. The CDR3 is made up of 16 amino acids. V dropped 2 bases and J dropped 4; count of bases not matched to a gene: 7. Germline assignment: CDR1 MNHEY and CDR2 SVGAGI. CDR3 residues: CASSYRPGGATGELFF. CDR3 in DNA: TGTGCCAGCAGTTACCGCCCGGGGGGTGCCACCGGGGAGCTGTTTTTT.

V usage is TRBV7-2 and J usage is TRBJ1-6, with 7 bases that match TRBD1. J was trimmed by 4 bases and V by 1 base; bases with no gene match: 4. This CDR3 spans 16 amino acids. Germline CDR1 SGHTA, CDR2 FQGNSA. CDR3 residues: CASSLDRDRYNSPLHF. CDR3 bases: TGTGCCAGCAGCTTAGATAGGGACAGATATAATTCACCCCTCCACTTT.

The chain couples TRBV5-8 to TRBJ1-3; no reliable D call. With 3 bases removed from V and 4 bases from J, the gap between germline ends came to 17 bases. The CDR3 spans 16 residues. CDR1 SGHTS and CDR2 YDEGEE come from the germline V gene. The CDR3 here is CASSSSPRARGNTIYF. CDR3 in DNA: TGTGCCAGCAGCTCCTCTCCGAGGGCGCGAGGAAACACCATATATTTT.

The V call is TRBV7-9, the J call TRBJ1-2; 9 bases line up with TRBD1. The CDR3 runs 14 residues. Germline V gives CDR1 SEHNR, CDR2 FQNEAQ (reference sequence). V shed 2 bases and J 6 bases; nucleotides not matched to a gene: 4. The CDR3 loop reads CASSLRDRVNGYTF. The CDR3 nucleotides are TGTGCCAGCAGCTTAAGGGACAGGGTAAATGGCTACACCTTC.

The gene calls are TRBV5-1 and TRBJ1-3; maybe TRBD1 (6 bases). Germline V CDR1 and CDR2: SGHRS, YFSETQ. The length of the CDR3 is 13 residues. Trimming took 5 bases from V and 2 from J, leaving 8 bases between them. This CDR3 reads CASRTGAGNTIYF. The DNA of the CDR3 is TGCGCCAGCAGGACAGGTGCTGGAAACACCATATATTTT.

The genes are TRBV13 and TRBJ1-6; 8 bases align to TRBD1. CDR1 and CDR2 (germline): PRHDT, FYEKMQ (reference sequence). Trimming at V came to 4 bases and at J to 8 bases, leaving 4 bases not matched to a gene. This CDR3 comprises 14 residues. CDR3 amino acids: CASSSRQGYSPLHF. For the CDR3, the DNA is TGTGCCAGCAGCTCCCGACAGGGGTATTCACCCCTCCACTTT.

This chain connects TRBV18 to TRBJ2-5; 9 nucleotides align to TRBD2. Germline V lookup: CDR1 KGHSH, CDR2 LQKENI. This CDR3 comprises 17 residues. The V and J ends lost 4 bases and 7 bases, in that order; junction bases with no gene match: 16. DNA of the CDR3: TGTGCCAGCTCACGCAAACGGACTAGCGAGCTTCTAGGGACCCAGTACTTC. This encodes CASSRKRTSELLGTQYF.

The rearrangement uses TRBV27 and TRBJ2-7, with D perhaps TRBD1 (5 bases). With 6 bases removed from V and 3 bases from J, the gap between germline ends came to 18 bases. CDR3 length: 15 amino acids. Per the germline V gene, CDR1 is MNHEY and CDR2 is SMNVEV (reference sequence). The DNA of the CDR3 is TGTGCCAGCAGGCATACAGGCTCTCCCCTCTACGAGCAGTACTTC. Amino acid sequence: CASRHTGSPLYEQYF.

This clone was seen once. The chain links TRBV9 to TRBJ1-2; no firm D call. V was pared by 3 bases and J by 4 bases, with 13 bases between. The length of the CDR3 is 14 residues. From germline, CDR1 is SGDLS and CDR2 YYNGEE. CDR3 DNA: TGTGCCAGCAGCGCCGGAAGGAGGGCCTATGGCTACACCTTC. It codes for CASSAGRRAYGYTF.

Note on this clone: Distinct nucleotide sequences in the sample also encode this CDR3. V usage is TRBV29-1 and J usage is TRBJ1-2; tentative D call: TRBD1 (6 bases). CDR1 is SQVTM, CDR2 ANQGSEA, per germline. The CDR3 sequence is 14 residues long. V lost 1 base and J 3 bases, leaving 12 bases between the germline ends. The CDR3 spells CSVEGGGPHYGYTF. The CDR3 coding sequence is TGCAGCGTTGAAGGGGGGGGGCCCCACTATGGCTACACCTTC. The whole variable domain, filled in from reference TRBV29-1 and TRBJ1-2, reads SAVISQKPSRDICQRGTSLTIQCQVDSQVTMMFWYRQQPGQSLTLIATANQGSEATYESGFVIDKFPISRPNLTFSTLTVSNMSPEDSSIYLCSVEGGGPHYGYTFGSGTRLTVV.

This clone was observed once. The chain employs TRBV6-5 and TRBJ2-2; D is possibly TRBD1 (6 bases). Germline loops: CDR1 MNHEY, CDR2 SVGAGI. The V end was cut by 7 bases, the J end by 2 bases, with 11 bases between. The CDR3 loop spans 14 amino acids. Written as DNA, the CDR3 is TGTGCCAGCATGGGACAAGTAAACACCGGGGAGCTGTTTTTT. This gives the protein CASMGQVNTGELFF.

The V call is TRBV6-6, the J call TRBJ1-5; D gene ambiguous. V was clipped by 0 bases and J by 7 bases, with 4 bases between them. This CDR3 contains 12 residues. Germline V gene lookup returns CDR1 MNHNY and CDR2 SVGAGI (reference sequence). The CDR3 is CASSYSLQPQHF. The DNA of the CDR3 is TGTGCCAGCAGTTACTCCCTCCAGCCCCAGCATTTT.

This clone appeared once. The V call is TRBV19, the J call TRBJ1-2; 7 bases fit TRBD1. Trimming at V came to 6 bases and at J to 1 base, leaving 8 bases not matched to a gene. From germline, CDR1 is LNHDA and CDR2 SQIVND (reference sequence). CDR3 size: 15 residues. DNA of the CDR3: TGTGCCAGTAGGAATTTGACAGGGCGTAACTATGGCTACACCTTC. Protein product: CASRNLTGRNYGYTF.